This T cell receptor (beta chain) was obtained from a study of blood T cell repertoires in COVID-19. Across the study: Spain, Italy and the United States supplied samples that represented acute and convalescent COVID-19.

CDR1 and CDR2 from the germline V gene are KGHSH and LQKENI. The J segment lost 3 bases and the V segment lost 4 bases, leaving 9 bases of the junction unmatched. The CDR3 spans 18 residues. Authors' processing steps: Nucleated cell counts were estimated from reference gene primer amplification. Measured with immunoSEQ multiplex PCR; TCRdb has only the in-frame clones, and not every one. Clonal size and the V and J genes are those of that table, whereas D and trimming came from the DNA. This table holds 300,000 or so clones, around 86% found once. This clonotype was obtained from a woman aged 40 to 49 with acute COVID-19. The sample consisted of PBMCs or T cells enriched from blood (not recorded which). This chain links TRBV18 with TRBJ2-2; 12 bases match TRBD2. CDR3 amino acids: CASSRGPSGRADTGELFF. The DNA of the CDR3 is TGTGCCAGCTCACGAGGCCCTAGCGGGAGGGCCGACACCGGGGAGCTGTTTTTT.